The source of this T cell receptor (beta chain) is a study of vaccination effects on CD4 cells after COVID-19. Study-wide background: Viral peptide pool expansion of antigen-specific CD4+ T cells preceded sequencing in the ViraFEST assay. The median interval between the second dose and post-vaccine sampling was 72 days.

At the end of 9 to 11 days of culture, CD4+ T cells were isolated. Participants got two doses of BNT162b2 or mRNA-1273 vaccine. Sequenced by immunoSEQ multiplex PCR; TCRdb stores in-frame clones only, minus some. The repertoire holds 45,000 to 65,000 clones, with 78% as singletons. Trimming stripped 6 bases from V and 0 bases from J, with 12 bases between. Per the germline V gene, CDR1 is SGDLS and CDR2 is YYNGEE. This CDR3 region has 14 residues. Notes on the study in general: The authors studied few convalescent patients and collected no early post-infection timepoints. Marked clonal contraction of infection- and vaccine-induced clones was seen late after vaccination.

To note about this clone: Its antigen remains unknown.

The sample consisted of CD4+ T cells from PBMCs cultured without peptide, taken after COVID-19 vaccination. The receptor was isolated from a human donor who received a COVID-19 vaccine. This chain joins TRBV9 and TRBJ1-1; D is perhaps TRBD1 (5 bases). The CDR3 spells CASNPGGVNTEAFF. CDR3 DNA: TGTGCCAGCAACCCCGGAGGGGTGAACACTGAAGCTTTCTTT.